Shown below are 30 T cell receptor beta chains from a single sample sequenced in a study of blood T cell repertoires in COVID-19 (dated by TCRdb to 2018 to 2021). To prepare the library, the immunoSEQ multiplex PCR assay was applied. What TCRdb holds here is the immuneACCESS table cut down to in-frame rearrangements. Part of the clones is not present; checked against another copy, under half of the missing clones reflect an unresolved V gene, and the others are unexplained. The sample table lists over 50,000 clones, approximately 81% of them with a count of one. Jointly, the top ten make up about 15% of the sample. The source material was peripheral blood. All receptors derive from a man in his sixties with COVID-19, enrolled during active disease.

This clone was seen only a few times. This chain uses TRBV10-1 with TRBJ2-1; no reliable D call. With 3 bases removed from V and 0 bases from J, the gap between germline ends came to 9 bases. Per the germline V gene, CDR1 is WNHNN and CDR2 is SYGVQD (reference sequence). The CDR3 runs to 15 residues. The CDR3 region has the DNA TGCGCCAGCAGTGAAACGGGTAGCTCCTACAATGAGCAGTTCTTC. This gives the protein CASSETGSSYNEQFF.

V gene TRBV7-9 combines with J gene TRBJ2-3, with a tentative D call TRBD2 (5 bases). CDR1 is SEHNR and CDR2 is FQNEAQ in the germline V gene (reference sequence). V was cut by 3 bases and J by 4 bases, with 14 bases left in between. This CDR3 spans 15 amino acids. CDR3 nucleotide sequence: TGTGCCAGCAGCTTGGGTCAGGCGGGCCCAGATACGCAGTATTTT. It translates to CASSLGQAGPDTQYF.

This chain uses TRBV19 with TRBJ2-3; tentatively, D is TRBD2 (5 bases). Trimming removed 1 base at V and 6 bases at J, with 14 bases between. The CDR3 spans 15 residues. Germline CDR1 reads LNHDA; CDR2 reads SQIVND (reference sequence). For the CDR3, the DNA is TGTGCCAGTAGTATAGGAGAGGGTTCAGCGGATACGCAGTATTTT. Amino acid sequence: CASSIGEGSADTQYF.

This clone appeared a few times. V and J are TRBV4-2 and TRBJ2-3; 10 positions match TRBD2. The CDR3 covers 17 residues. Germline V gene lookup returns CDR1 LGHNA and CDR2 YNFKEQ. V gave up 0 bases and J gave up 1 base; unmatched junction bases: 4. This chain's CDR3 is CASSQDWLAGGTDTQYF. The CDR3 DNA follows: TGTGCCAGCAGCCAAGATTGGCTAGCGGGGGGCACAGATACGCAGTATTTT.

The V gene is TRBV12-5, the J gene TRBJ1-5, with D possibly TRBD1 on 5 matching bases. Germline lookup yields CDR1 LGHNT and CDR2 FRNRAP. The CDR3 is 15 amino acids. Trimming took off 3 bases at V and 0 bases at J, with 9 bases between the two ends. The CDR3 region has the DNA TGTGCTAGTGGTTTAAGACAGTATAGCAATCAGCCCCAGCATTTT. Amino acids: CASGLRQYSNQPQHF.

This clone was picked up a small number of times. The J gene is TRBJ2-7, the V gene TRBV24-1; D perhaps matches TRBD2 (5 bases). This CDR3 comprises 20 residues. V lost 1 base and J lost 3, with 27 bases in between. Germline CDR1 is KGHDR and CDR2 is SFDVKD. In DNA, the CDR3 is TGTGCCACCAGTGATTTTGGGTGTGCCCCGAGGGTGTGCATAGACTACGAGCAGTACTTC. Translating it yields CATSDFGCAPRVCIDYEQYF.

The sample holds one count of this clone. CDR3 nucleotides: TGTGCCAGCAGCGTGGGACAGCTTGCGAACACTGAAGCTTTCTTT. This sequence encodes CASSVGQLANTEAFF. The chain joins TRBV2 to TRBJ1-1; 7 nucleotides match TRBD1. The CDR3 loop spans 15 amino acids. V was clipped by 6 bases and J by 1 base; unmatched bases: 8. Germline V gene data show CDR1 as SNHLY and CDR2 as FYNNEI.

The chain combines TRBV12-3 or TRBV12-4 with TRBJ2-3; D perhaps matches TRBD2 (5 bases). V was cut by 6 bases and J by 6 bases, with 13 bases left in between. The CDR3 totals 13 residues. The CDR3 nucleotides are TGTGCCAGCAGACGAACGACGGGGGATACGCAGTATTTT. Translated, it gives CASRRTTGDTQYF.

CDR3: CASSLESGTGGYGYTF. CDR3 DNA: TGTGCCAGCAGTTTAGAGTCCGGGACAGGGGGCTATGGCTACACCTTC. This rearrangement joins TRBV27 to TRBJ1-2, with 11 positions matching TRBD1. V shed 2 bases and J 4 bases; nucleotides not matched to a gene: 6. The germline CDR1 and CDR2 sequences are MNHEY and SMNVEV (reference sequence). This CDR3 contains 16 residues.

The chain joins TRBV7-2 to TRBJ2-3; 7 nucleotides match TRBD1. Per the germline V gene, CDR1 is SGHTA and CDR2 is FQGNSA. The CDR3 contains 14 residues. V dropped 4 bases and J dropped 0; count of bases not matched to a gene: 1. The DNA of the CDR3 is TGTGCCAGCAGCTGGGGACAGAGCACAGATACGCAGTATTTT. This gives the protein CASSWGQSTDTQYF.

Comments on this clone: The same CDR3 can be traced to other DNA sequences in this sample. This chain connects TRBV12-3 or TRBV12-4 to TRBJ2-7; 8 bases match TRBD1. The CDR3 spans 13 residues. Germline trimming cut 6 bases from V and 5 bases from J; bases unmatched to any gene: 6. The CDR3 reads CASSLDRGDEQYF. The CDR3 bases are TGTGCCAGCAGCCTTGACAGGGGCGACGAGCAGTACTTC.

The J gene is TRBJ1-1, the V gene TRBV7-7; no reliable D call. CDR1 is SSHAT, CDR2 FNYEAQ, per germline (reference sequence). V dropped 2 bases and J dropped 1 base, with 5 bases sitting between them. The CDR3 sequence is 13 residues long. CDR3 loop: CASSLHQNTEAFF. DNA of the CDR3: TGTGCCAGCAGCTTACATCAGAACACTGAAGCTTTCTTT.

This chain links TRBV2 with TRBJ2-7; D is ambiguous. With 1 base removed from V and 7 bases from J, the gap between germline ends came to 11 bases. Germline values: CDR1 SNHLY, CDR2 FYNNEI. CDR3 length: 13 residues. The CDR3 reads CASSEGQITEQYF. DNA of the CDR3: TGTGCCAGCAGTGAAGGGCAGATAACAGAGCAGTACTTC.

This chain connects TRBV19 to TRBJ2-7, with D perhaps matching TRBD2 (7 bases). Germline-derived CDR1 and CDR2 are LNHDA and SQIVND (reference sequence). The CDR3 length is 13 residues. Trimming cost V 5 bases and J 3 bases, with 11 bases left between them. In DNA, the CDR3 is TGTGCCAGTAGTCTCGGGGGGCACTACGAGCAGTACTTC. This gives the protein CASSLGGHYEQYF.

The chain couples TRBV28 to TRBJ1-1; D not resolved. Deletions cut 3 bases from V and 0 bases from J, with 14 bases between. CDR3 size: 16 residues. CDR1 and CDR2 from the germline V gene are MDHEN and SYDVKM. The chain's CDR3 is CASSFGVLPLNTEAFF. The CDR3 DNA is TGTGCCAGCAGTTTTGGAGTCCTTCCCCTGAACACTGAAGCTTTCTTT.

The chain is built from TRBV7-3 and TRBJ2-3, with D maybe TRBD2 (5 bases). The ends were cut back, 5 bases at V and 2 bases at J, with 14 bases in the middle. Germline assignment: CDR1 SGHTA and CDR2 FQGTGA. The CDR3 runs to 15 residues. As DNA, the CDR3 is TGTGCCAGCAGCGCACAACTAGGTAACACAGATACGCAGTATTTT. Protein sequence: CASSAQLGNTDTQYF.

The rearrangement links TRBV6-5 to TRBJ2-1, with 11 bases fitting TRBD2. Trimming cost V 6 bases and J 4 bases; bases outside gene matches: 5. This CDR3 spans 15 amino acids. The V gene's germline CDR1 is MNHEY and CDR2 SVGAGI. CDR3 nucleotide sequence: TGTGCCAGCAGGGGCGGGACTAGCGGTTACAATGAGCAGTTCTTC. Translation: CASRGGTSGYNEQFF.

This clone was observed a handful of times. The J gene is TRBJ2-7, the V gene TRBV6-1; D is perhaps TRBD2 (5 bases). V dropped 4 bases and J dropped 0 bases, with 16 bases sitting between them. This CDR3 is built from 16 residues. Germline-derived CDR1 and CDR2 are MNHNS and SASEGT. The CDR3 is CASSVSGNFPSYEQYF. CDR3 DNA: TGTGCCAGCAGTGTTTCCGGGAATTTTCCCTCCTACGAGCAGTACTTC.

About this clone: The same CDR3 is also encoded by other DNA sequences in this sample. The gene calls are TRBV7-2 and TRBJ2-1, with 15 positions matching TRBD2. The length of the CDR3 is 15 residues. Germline V CDR1 and CDR2: SGHTA, FQGNSA. J was trimmed by 7 bases and V by 5 bases; bases with no gene match: 3. CDR3 loop: CASSPGLAGGNEQFF. In DNA, the CDR3 is TGTGCCAGCAGCCCTGGACTAGCGGGGGGGAATGAGCAGTTCTTC.

The chain is built from TRBV25-1 and TRBJ1-3; D not certain. Germline V gene lookup returns CDR1 MGHDK and CDR2 SYGVNS. V was pared by 4 bases and J by 0 bases, with 4 bases between. The CDR3 has 13 residues. As DNA, the CDR3 is TGTGCCAGCAGTGCAGTCTCTGGAAACACCATATATTTT. This encodes CASSAVSGNTIYF.

The rearrangement links TRBV19 to TRBJ2-5, with TRBD2 matching 11 bases. The CDR3 extends over 15 amino acids. Germline loops: CDR1 LNHDA, CDR2 SQIVND (reference sequence). V dropped 3 bases and J dropped 2; count of bases not matched to a gene: 2. CDR3 bases: TGTGCCAGTAGTATTCTAGCGGGAGGTCAAGAGACCCAGTACTTC. Protein product: CASSILAGGQETQYF. The full variable domain, in which reference TRBV19 and TRBJ2-5 provide the parts outside the CDR3, is DGGITQSPKYLFRKEGQNVTLSCEQNLNHDAMYWYRQDPGQGLRLIYYSQIVNDFQKGDIAEGYSVSREKKESFPLTVTSAQKNPTAFYLCASSILAGGQETQYFGPGTRLLVL.

The chain joins TRBV28 to TRBJ2-2; 7 positions agree with TRBD2. The V and J ends lost 6 bases and 6 bases, in that order; junction bases with no gene match: 10. The CDR3 length is 15 residues. Germline CDR1 and CDR2: MDHEN and SYDVKM. The CDR3 loop reads CASRGSREGPGELFF. As DNA, the CDR3 is TGTGCCAGCAGAGGTTCGAGGGAGGGCCCCGGGGAGCTGTTTTTT.

This chain's CDR3 is CASSDGGVGRSNQPQHF. The CDR3, as DNA: TGTGCCAGCAGTGATGGGGGAGTGGGGAGGAGCAATCAGCCCCAGCATTTT. V usage is TRBV6-1 and J usage is TRBJ1-5, with D possibly being TRBD1 (5 bases). Trimming stripped 3 bases from V and 1 base from J, with 16 bases between. This CDR3 region has 17 residues. Germline-derived CDR1 and CDR2 are MNHNS and SASEGT.

The V and J genes are TRBV19 and TRBJ2-6; no firm D call. V was trimmed by 10 bases and J by 0 bases, leaving 13 bases between them. This CDR3 has 15 residues. CDR1 is LNHDA, CDR2 SQIVND, per germline (reference sequence). The DNA for the CDR3 is TGTGCCACAAGCAATCTCGGCTCTGGGGCCAACGTCCTGACTTTC. This encodes CATSNLGSGANVLTF.

CDR3 sequence reads: CASSLLVGGVYEQYF. In DNA, the CDR3 is TGTGCCAGCAGTTTACTGGTTGGGGGGGTCTACGAGCAGTACTTC. The rearrangement links TRBV27 to TRBJ2-7; TRBD2 aligns across 7 bases. This CDR3 contains 15 residues. Germline V lookup: CDR1 MNHEY, CDR2 SMNVEV (reference sequence). The trim removed 2 bases at V and 3 bases at J, leaving 7 bases unmatched.

This sequence joins TRBV5-1 and TRBJ1-3, with 7 bases that match TRBD1. The CDR3 runs 15 residues. Germline CDR1 and CDR2: SGHRS and YFSETQ. The ends lost 3 bases at V and 4 bases at J; junction bases unmatched: 7. In nucleotides, the CDR3 is TGCGCCAGCAGCTCAGCAGGACAGGAGGGAAACACCATATATTTT. It specifies CASSSAGQEGNTIYF. The full variable domain, completed using reference TRBV5-1 and TRBJ1-3, is KAGVTQTPRYLIKTRGQQVTLSCSPISGHRSVSWYQQTPGQGLQFLFEYFSETQRNKGNFPGRFSGRQFSNSRSEMNVSTLELGDSALYLCASSSAGQEGNTIYFGEGSWLTVV.

This clone was observed a single time. The rearrangement uses TRBV30 and TRBJ2-3, with a tentative D call TRBD2 (5 bases). CDR1 is GTSNPN, CDR2 SVGIG, per germline (reference sequence). The CDR3 runs to 12 residues. Trimming stripped 4 bases from V and 3 bases from J, with 8 bases between. Written as DNA, the CDR3 is TGTGCCTGGACTACGGGGACAGATACGCAGTATTTT. Translation: CAWTTGTDTQYF.

The CDR3 protein is CASSPARNTGELFF. For the CDR3, the DNA is TGTGCCAGCAGCCCCGCCAGGAACACCGGGGAGCTGTTTTTT. This chain joins TRBV14 and TRBJ2-2, with D uncertain. Trimming pared 4 bases from V and 1 base from J, leaving 7 bases between. CDR3 length: 14 amino acids. CDR1 SGHDN and CDR2 FVKESK come from the germline V gene.

A single count supports this clone. V is TRBV6-5 and J is TRBJ1-1; perhaps TRBD1 as D (6 bases). The CDR3 covers 14 residues. The germline CDR1 and CDR2 sequences are MNHEY and SVGAGI. V was clipped by 0 bases and J by 4 bases, with 9 bases between them. CDR3 nucleotides: TGTGCCAGCAGTTACTCTACAGGGTCCACTGAAGCTTTCTTT. Residues: CASSYSTGSTEAFF.

V usage is TRBV2 and J usage is TRBJ2-1; a possible D gene is TRBD1 (5 bases). Germline V gene data show CDR1 as SNHLY and CDR2 as FYNNEI. The CDR3 consists of 15 residues. Trimming removed 7 bases from V and 8 bases from J, with 21 bases in between. CDR3 sequence (DNA): TGTGCCAGCAAGTTCGCTGGGGCGCAAATCCATGAGCAGTTCTTC. Translation gives CASKFAGAQIHEQFF.